The 3 T cell receptor beta chains given below trace back to one sample, sequenced in a study of cytomegalovirus exposure and HLA in healthy donors. Primers for the PCR totalled 60 Vbeta and 13 Jbeta. Measured with immunoSEQ multiplex PCR; TCRdb has only the in-frame clones, and not every one. The sample yields 150,000 to 200,000 clones, around 83% seen once. Input material: PBMCs. The receptors were gathered from a woman in her 40s in good health and CMV-seronegative.

This chain connects TRBV30 to TRBJ1-2; a weak D match, TRBD1 (6 bases). The V end lost 2 bases, the J end lost 5 bases, and 15 bases lay between the germline ends. This CDR3 is 14 amino acids long. The germline V gene has CDR1 GTSNPN and CDR2 SVGIG (reference sequence). The CDR3 here is CAWSLGARVYGYTF. CDR3 nucleotide sequence: TGTGCCTGGAGTTTGGGGGCGCGGGTATATGGCTACACCTTC.

The rearrangement joins TRBV6-1 to TRBJ2-7, with TRBD2 identical over 8 bases. The J segment lost 6 bases and the V segment lost 5 bases, leaving 12 bases of the junction unmatched. The CDR3 loop spans 15 amino acids. Germline CDR1 is MNHNS and CDR2 is SASEGT. CDR3 amino acids: CASSFYRSGSAEQYF. The DNA for the CDR3 is TGTGCCAGCAGTTTTTACCGCAGCGGGAGCGCCGAGCAGTACTTC.

This rearrangement joins TRBV5-4 to TRBJ1-3; TRBD1 matches at 7 bases. J lost 1 base, V lost 0 bases, and 10 bases had no gene match. The CDR3 is 18 residues long. Germline V gives CDR1 SGHNT, CDR2 YYREEE (reference sequence). CDR3 region: CASSLGVGTAVSGNTIYF. CDR3 nucleotide sequence: TGTGCCAGCAGCTTGGGTGTGGGGACAGCGGTTTCTGGAAACACCATATATTTT.